This T cell receptor beta chain was captured by sequencing in a study of tumor-infiltrating lymphocytes in primary liver carcinoma. The source material, about 19-30 mg of unsorted bulk tissue, was used to co-extract RNA and DNA. Five separate regions were sampled from each tumor. CDR1 is SGHRS and CDR2 is YFSETQ in the germline V gene. This CDR3 comprises 14 residues. With around 500 ng total RNA as template and a constant-region primer, TCR beta cDNA was made. Researchers made the TCR beta libraries by running three nested multiplex PCR rounds with slightly modified ARM-PCR. Amplification in the first two PCR rounds was performed using TRBV1-TRBV30 forward primers and a C-beta reverse primer for 9 to 11 cycles each. TCRdb re-analysed the multiplex PCR reads in MiXCR, keeping a single row per CDR3 protein. The top ten hold roughly a quarter of the sample, which has 50,000 to 60,000 distinct CDR3 sequences, over 75% seen once.

This clonotype was seen more than once but under ten times. This clone may be a read error of a much larger clone one base away. This clonotype originated in a man aged 40-49 years with primary liver carcinoma and hepatitis B virus infection. The chain has TRBV5-1 and TRBJ2-3; D may match TRBD1 or TRBD2 (7 bases each). Material for sequencing was liver tumor tissue from sampling region 5. Documented subset: tumor region T5, tumor centre. CDR3 sequence (DNA): TGCGCCAGCGTCAGGGGGGGCTCCACAGATATGCAGTATTTT. It is translated as CASVRGGSTDMQYF.